These 17 T cell receptor beta chains originate from one sample sequenced in a study of response to subunit inactivated influenza vaccine. From the RT-PCR reads, TCRdb called clonotypes with MiXCR, one entry per CDR3 protein. The sample contains 500,000 to 600,000 distinct CDR3 sequences, 7.6% of which appear only once. This material consisted of PBMCs from blood, taken approximately 25 months after vaccination. These receptors were collected from a man aged 45 to 75 who received an inactivated influenza vaccine.

This chain connects TRBV19 to TRBJ2-7; D unclear. V lost 1 base and J lost 3, with 10 bases in between. CDR1 LNHDA and CDR2 SQIVND come from the germline V gene (reference sequence). The CDR3 contains 14 residues. The CDR3 loop reads CASSIAVDFYEQYF. In DNA form, the CDR3 reads TGTGCCAGTAGTATAGCCGTCGACTTCTACGAGCAGTACTTC.

This clonotype was seen ten or more times. The rearrangement uses TRBV7-2 and TRBJ1-1; D remains ambiguous. The CDR3 spans 14 residues. V was trimmed by 0 bases and J by 1 base, leaving 6 bases between them. Germline V gene data show CDR1 as SGHTA and CDR2 as FQGNSA. CDR3 sequence reads: CASSLASRNTEAFF. The DNA of the CDR3 is TGTGCCAGCAGCTTAGCGTCCAGGAACACTGAAGCTTTCTTT.

Concerning this clonotype: A much bigger clone sits one base away, suggesting this may be a read error. The chain uses TRBV20-1 and TRBJ2-7; 9 nucleotides align to TRBD2. The V gene's germline CDR1 is DFQATT and CDR2 SNEGSKA (reference sequence). This CDR3 comprises 15 residues. V trimming: 0 bases; J trimming: 3 bases; junction bases outside the gene matches: 6. The CDR3 loop is CSARDVAGDLYEQYF. In DNA, the CDR3 is TGCAGTGCTAGAGATGTAGCGGGAGATCTCTACGAGCAGTACTTC.

V usage is TRBV7-2 and J usage is TRBJ2-7; 7 bases agree with TRBD1. CDR1 SGHTA and CDR2 FQGNSA come from the germline V gene. The V and J ends lost 5 bases and 0 bases, in that order; junction bases with no gene match: 4. CDR3 size: 14 residues. This CDR3 is CASSPWTGSYEQYF. The CDR3 DNA follows: TGTGCCAGCAGCCCGTGGACAGGCTCCTACGAGCAGTACTTC. Filled out from reference TRBV7-2 and TRBJ2-7, the complete variable domain reads GAGVSQSPSNKVTEKGKDVELRCDPISGHTALYWYRQSLGQGLEFLIYFQGNSAPDKSGLPSDRFSAERTGGSVSTLTIQRTQQEDSAVYLCASSPWTGSYEQYFGPGTRLTVT.

This clonotype appeared many times. The rearrangement uses TRBV20-1 and TRBJ1-4; possibly TRBD1 for D (5 bases). Germline CDR1 reads DFQATT; CDR2 reads SNEGSKA (reference sequence). The V end was cut by 0 bases, the J end by 4 bases, with 12 bases between. The CDR3 is made up of 15 amino acids. The CDR3 protein is CSARDWQGNNEKLFF. CDR3 coding DNA: TGCAGTGCTAGAGATTGGCAGGGCAATAATGAAAAACTGTTTTTT.

This clonotype was picked up a small number of times. The chain joins TRBV10-3 to TRBJ1-3; TRBD1 matches at 10 bases. Trimming cost V 0 bases and J 1 base; bases outside gene matches: 0. Germline V lookup: CDR1 ENHRY, CDR2 SYGVKD. The CDR3 is 16 residues long. CDR3 bases: TGTGCCATCAGTGAGTCGGACAGGGGGTCTGGAAACACCATATATTTT. Residues: CAISESDRGSGNTIYF.

The chain employs TRBV6-1 and TRBJ1-2, with 7 bases that match TRBD1. CDR1 and CDR2 from the germline V gene are MNHNS and SASEGT. V dropped 6 bases and J dropped 4; count of bases not matched to a gene: 5. This CDR3 contains 13 residues. The CDR3 bases are TGTGCCAGCAGAATACAGGGGTCCTATGGCTACACCTTC. Amino acids: CASRIQGSYGYTF.

This clonotype was detected a few times. The V call is TRBV5-1, the J call TRBJ2-3; 7 bases align to TRBD1. Germline V CDR1 and CDR2: SGHRS, YFSETQ. V gave up 7 bases and J gave up 3 bases; unmatched junction bases: 14. CDR3 length: 16 residues. The chain's CDR3 is CASARDRVEITDTQYF. In DNA, the CDR3 is TGCGCCAGCGCAAGAGACAGGGTGGAAATTACAGATACGCAGTATTTT. The variable domain in full, completed from reference TRBV5-1 and TRBJ2-3, reads KAGVTQTPRYLIKTRGQQVTLSCSPISGHRSVSWYQQTPGQGLQFLFEYFSETQRNKGNFPGRFSGRQFSNSRSEMNVSTLELGDSALYLCASARDRVEITDTQYFGPGTRLTVL.

V is TRBV5-1 and J is TRBJ2-5; D remains unclear. The V end was cut by 4 bases, the J end by 5 bases, with 15 bases between. The CDR3 spans 14 residues. Germline V gene data show CDR1 as SGHRS and CDR2 as YFSETQ. The DNA of the CDR3 is TGCGCCAGCAGCCCGGCCTCCTCTGCGGAGACCCAGTACTTC. This encodes CASSPASSAETQYF.

This clonotype has just a few counts. V and J are TRBV5-1 and TRBJ2-7, with D perhaps TRBD1 or TRBD2 (5 bases each). V lost 4 bases and J lost 3, with 14 bases in between. CDR3 length: 14 amino acids. Germline CDR1 and CDR2: SGHRS and YFSETQ. The CDR3 protein is CASSTGTAGYEQYF. CDR3 nucleotides: TGCGCCAGCAGCACCGGGACGGCGGGCTACGAGCAGTACTTC.

This clonotype was picked up a small number of times. This chain joins TRBV10-3 and TRBJ2-2, with D perhaps TRBD1 (5 bases). This CDR3 has 16 amino acids. Germline V lookup: CDR1 ENHRY, CDR2 SYGVKD. Trimming stripped 8 bases from V and 2 bases from J, with 18 bases between. The CDR3 sequence is CAILLDDRVNTGELFF. In DNA, the CDR3 is TGTGCCATCCTTCTCGACGACAGAGTTAACACCGGGGAGCTGTTTTTT.

The chain recombines TRBV20-1 with TRBJ2-1, with 11 bases that match TRBD2. The CDR3 runs to 19 residues. Germline loops: CDR1 DFQATT, CDR2 SNEGSKA (reference sequence). The CDR3: CSAPVAGGHRGGGNNEQFF. In DNA, the CDR3 is TGCAGCGCTCCCGTAGCGGGGGGGCACCGAGGAGGGGGCAACAATGAGCAGTTCTTC.

This clonotype showed up many times. V usage is TRBV9 and J usage is TRBJ2-1; 10 bases map to TRBD1. The CDR3 is 14 residues long. The germline V gene encodes CDR1 SGDLS and CDR2 YYNGEE. The trim removed 3 bases at V and 6 bases at J, leaving 3 bases unmatched. The CDR3, as DNA: TGTGCCAGCAGCGCCGGGACAGGGGCCAATGAGCAGTTCTTC. Its translation: CASSAGTGANEQFF.

The chain recombines TRBV2 with TRBJ2-7; 9 positions agree with TRBD1. CDR1 is SNHLY and CDR2 is FYNNEI in the germline V gene. V lost 7 bases, J lost 6 bases, and 10 bases stayed unmatched. The CDR3 sequence is 14 residues long. The CDR3 protein is CASIPPGQGREQYF. The CDR3 nucleotides read TGTGCCAGCATTCCTCCCGGACAGGGGCGCGAGCAGTACTTC.

As to this clonotype: A read error is likely, as this CDR3 ends without the conserved phenylalanine or tryptophan. J is TRBJ2-7 and V is TRBV9; 7 bases agree with TRBD2. This CDR3 is 15 amino acids long. V lost 0 bases and J lost 2; bases outside the gene matches: 5. CDR1 and CDR2 from the germline V gene are SGDLS and YYNGEE. The CDR3 spells CASSVGGGPTYEQYS. The CDR3 nucleotides read TGTGCCAGCAGCGTAGGGGGGGGTCCAACCTACGAGCAGTACTCC.

This clonotype appeared many times. CDR3: CASSPSGYSTDTQYF. The CDR3 DNA follows: TGCGCCAGCAGCCCATCAGGGTATAGCACAGATACGCAGTATTTT. The V and J genes are TRBV4-3 and TRBJ2-3, with D tentatively TRBD1 (5 bases). The V end was cut by 4 bases, the J end by 0 bases, with 11 bases between. Germline lookup yields CDR1 LGHNA and CDR2 YSLEER. There are 15 residues in the CDR3.

V and J are TRBV5-1 and TRBJ2-5; the match to TRBD2 covers 9 bases. Germline lookup yields CDR1 SGHRS and CDR2 YFSETQ. This CDR3 has 14 residues. J was trimmed by 4 bases and V by 4 bases; bases with no gene match: 5. The CDR3 region has the DNA TGCGCCAGCAGCCCAGGGACTAGCATAGAGACCCAGTACTTC. Protein: CASSPGTSIETQYF.